This T cell receptor (beta chain) was sequenced in a study of cytomegalovirus exposure and HLA in healthy donors. Study results and limitations: The authors listed 180 or so TCR beta chains as cytomegalovirus-associated.

The CDR3 has 18 residues. Unmatched junction bases numbered 13, after V lost 6 bases and J lost 1 base. Germline V gene data show CDR1 as LNHDA and CDR2 as SQIVND (reference sequence). In regard to this clone: Its specificity is unknown.

PCR primers comprised 60 Vbeta and 13 Jbeta primers. TCRdb's copy holds only in-frame clones and misses some; the assay was immunoSEQ multiplex PCR. The sample yields around 110,000 clones, approximately 80% seen once. This rearrangement joins TRBV19 to TRBJ1-5; TRBD1 aligns across 9 bases. Sequencing was done on a sample of PBMCs. The TCR was taken from a man in his fifties or sixties in good health and CMV-seronegative. The CDR3 sequence is CASRSGTGGTISNQPQHF. The CDR3 DNA sequence: TGTGCCAGTAGGTCAGGAACAGGGGGCACAATAAGCAATCAGCCCCAGCATTTT.